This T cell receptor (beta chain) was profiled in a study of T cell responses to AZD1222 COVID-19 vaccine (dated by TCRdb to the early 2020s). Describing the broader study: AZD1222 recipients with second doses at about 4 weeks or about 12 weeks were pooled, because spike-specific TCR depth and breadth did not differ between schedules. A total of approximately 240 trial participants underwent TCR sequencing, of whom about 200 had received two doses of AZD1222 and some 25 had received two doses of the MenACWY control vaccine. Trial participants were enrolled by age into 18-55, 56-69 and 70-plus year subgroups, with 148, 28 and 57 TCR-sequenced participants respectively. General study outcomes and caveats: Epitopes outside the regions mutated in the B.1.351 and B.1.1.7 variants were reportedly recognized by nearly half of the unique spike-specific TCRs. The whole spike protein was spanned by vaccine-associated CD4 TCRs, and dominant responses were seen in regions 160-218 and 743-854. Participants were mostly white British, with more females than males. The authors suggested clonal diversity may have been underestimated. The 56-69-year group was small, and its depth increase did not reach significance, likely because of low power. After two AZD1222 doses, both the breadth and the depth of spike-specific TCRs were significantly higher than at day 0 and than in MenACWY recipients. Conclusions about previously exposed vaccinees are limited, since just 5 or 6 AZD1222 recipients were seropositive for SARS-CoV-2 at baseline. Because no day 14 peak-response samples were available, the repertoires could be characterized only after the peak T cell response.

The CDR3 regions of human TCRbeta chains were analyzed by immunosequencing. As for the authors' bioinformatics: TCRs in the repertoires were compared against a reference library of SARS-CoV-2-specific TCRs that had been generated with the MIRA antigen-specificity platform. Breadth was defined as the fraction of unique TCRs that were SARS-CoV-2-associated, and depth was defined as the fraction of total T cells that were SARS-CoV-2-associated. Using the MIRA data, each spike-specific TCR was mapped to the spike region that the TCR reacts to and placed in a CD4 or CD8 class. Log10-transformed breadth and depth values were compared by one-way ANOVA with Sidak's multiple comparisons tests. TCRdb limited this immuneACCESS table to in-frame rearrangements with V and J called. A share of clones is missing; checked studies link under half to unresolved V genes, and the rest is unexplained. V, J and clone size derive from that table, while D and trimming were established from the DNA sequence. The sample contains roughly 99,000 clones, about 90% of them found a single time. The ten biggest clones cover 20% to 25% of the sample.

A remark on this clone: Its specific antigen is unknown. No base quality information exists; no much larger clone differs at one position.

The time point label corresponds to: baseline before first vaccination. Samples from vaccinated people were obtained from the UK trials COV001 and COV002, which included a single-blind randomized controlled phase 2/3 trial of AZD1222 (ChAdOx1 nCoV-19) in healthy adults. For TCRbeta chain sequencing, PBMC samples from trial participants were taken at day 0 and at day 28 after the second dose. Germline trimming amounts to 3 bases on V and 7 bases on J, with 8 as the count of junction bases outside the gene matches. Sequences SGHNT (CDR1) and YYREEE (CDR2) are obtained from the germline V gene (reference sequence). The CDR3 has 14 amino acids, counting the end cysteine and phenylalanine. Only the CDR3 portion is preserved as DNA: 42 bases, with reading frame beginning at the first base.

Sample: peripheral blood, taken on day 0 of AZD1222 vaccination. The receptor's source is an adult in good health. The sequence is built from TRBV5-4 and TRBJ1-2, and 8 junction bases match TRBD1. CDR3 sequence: CASSSTGVVRGYTF. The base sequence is TGTGCCAGCAGCTCGACAGGGGTTGTACGTGGCTACACCTTC.